The 25 T cell receptor beta chains below come from one sample, sequenced in a study of T cells in Graves' hyperthyroidism and ophthalmopathy. The CDR3 regions of TCR beta were amplified from RNA transcripts. The HTBI primer set drove a first-round RT-PCR of the TCR CDR3. TCRdb reanalysed the multiplex PCR reads using MiXCR and keeps one entry per CDR3 protein. The sample carries roughly 170,000 distinct CDR3 sequences, over 7.5% recorded once. The sample taken for sequencing was blood. The receptors shown here come from a woman under 30 with Graves' hyperthyroidism that later progressed to Graves' ophthalmopathy.

In its sample, this clonotype was seen many times. This rearrangement joins TRBV6-1 to TRBJ1-6, with D unclear. In germline, CDR1 is MNHNS, CDR2 SASEGT. Trimming left V 5 bases short and J 8 bases short, with 16 bases between. The CDR3 runs to 15 residues. The DNA of the CDR3 is TGTGCCAGCAGTACTCTTGCTATAAAGTATTCACCCCTCCACTTT. Protein sequence: CASSTLAIKYSPLHF.

This clonotype has more than one count but fewer than ten. This CDR3 is CASSESPGLTLGQPQHF. CDR3 nucleotide sequence: TGTGCCAGTAGTGAATCACCGGGACTGACACTGGGTCAGCCCCAGCATTTT. V is TRBV19 and J is TRBJ1-5, with D maybe TRBD1 (5 bases). The CDR3 is 17 amino acids. Germline CDR1 reads LNHDA; CDR2 reads SQIVND (reference sequence). Trimming shortened V by 5 bases and J by 6 bases, and 23 bases separated the two germline ends.

At least ten counts were recorded for this clonotype. The J gene is TRBJ2-3, the V gene TRBV20-1, with 12 bases identical to TRBD2. Germline CDR1 reads DFQATT; CDR2 reads SNEGSKA (reference sequence). This CDR3 region has 17 residues. V gave up 0 bases and J gave up 4 bases; unmatched junction bases: 8. DNA for the CDR3: TGCAGTGCTAGAGACCGACTAGCGGGAGAAGTCCCAGATACGCAGTATTTT. It is translated as CSARDRLAGEVPDTQYF.

Many counts were recorded for this clonotype. This rearrangement joins TRBV3-1 to TRBJ1-4, with 9 bases fitting TRBD1. From germline, CDR1 is LGHDT and CDR2 YNNKEL (reference sequence). The V and J ends lost 2 bases and 8 bases, in that order; junction bases with no gene match: 6. This CDR3 is 15 amino acids long. The CDR3: CASSQPGQGLEKLFF. As DNA, the CDR3 is TGTGCCAGCAGCCAACCGGGACAGGGCTTAGAAAAACTGTTTTTT.

In its sample, this clonotype was seen many times. The CDR3 sequence is CASSEVPQSSYEQYF. Written as DNA, the CDR3 is TGTGCCAGCAGTGAAGTGCCGCAGAGCTCCTACGAGCAGTACTTC. The rearrangement uses TRBV2 and TRBJ2-7; D uncertain. The CDR3 loop spans 15 amino acids. Germline V lookup: CDR1 SNHLY, CDR2 FYNNEI. The V end was cut by 1 base, the J end by 0 bases, with 10 bases between.

Regarding this clonotype: This sequence may be a read error, since a much larger clone differs from it by one base. The chain joins TRBV2 to TRBJ1-1; D is possibly TRBD1 (5 bases). This CDR3 is built from 12 residues. Per germline, CDR1 SNHLY and CDR2 FYNNEI. The CDR3 here is CVRPGRGTEAFF. The CDR3 coding sequence is TGTGTCAGACCGGGTAGGGGCACTGAAGCTTTCTTT.

The chain uses TRBV6-1 and TRBJ1-5; 8 bases align to TRBD1. Germline values: CDR1 MNHNS, CDR2 SASEGT. The V segment lost 5 bases and the J segment 7 bases; nucleotides outside the gene matches: 4. The CDR3 is made up of 13 amino acids. CDR3 residues: CASSPDRDQPQHF. In DNA form, the CDR3 reads TGTGCCAGCAGTCCGGACAGGGACCAGCCCCAGCATTTT.

This clonotype has a count of ten or more. The V call is TRBV27, the J call TRBJ1-2; 11 positions match TRBD1. There are 15 residues in the CDR3. The junction had 5 bases not matched to a gene; V was cut back by 6 bases and J by 2 bases. Germline V gene lookup returns CDR1 MNHEY and CDR2 SMNVEV (reference sequence). The CDR3 bases are TGTGCCAGCAGACCGGGGGACAGGGGGAACTATGGCTACACCTTC. It yields the protein CASRPGDRGNYGYTF.

The sample holds many counts of this clonotype. V usage is TRBV19 and J usage is TRBJ1-4, with a weak D call TRBD1 (6 bases). Germline CDR1 is LNHDA and CDR2 is SQIVND (reference sequence). The CDR3 has 17 residues. The germline V and J ends were trimmed by 6 bases and 0 bases, with 17 bases remaining between them. The chain's CDR3 is CASSIGDISATNEKLFF. CDR3 DNA sequence: TGTGCCAGTAGCATCGGGGACATAAGTGCAACTAATGAAAAACTGTTTTTT. Combining the CDR3 with reference TRBV19 and TRBJ1-4 gives the whole variable domain DGGITQSPKYLFRKEGQNVTLSCEQNLNHDAMYWYRQDPGQGLRLIYYSQIVNDFQKGDIAEGYSVSREKKESFPLTVTSAQKNPTAFYLCASSIGDISATNEKLFFGSGTQLSVL.

The sample holds many counts of this clonotype. The chain uses TRBV19 and TRBJ2-4; TRBD2 agrees at 14 bases. The J segment lost 2 bases and the V segment lost 6 bases, leaving 21 bases of the junction unmatched. Germline CDR1 is LNHDA and CDR2 is SQIVND (reference sequence). The CDR3 sequence is 22 residues long. The CDR3 here is CASSKLFGTSGSMLGSKNIQYF. For the CDR3, the DNA is TGTGCCAGTAGCAAACTATTTGGGACTAGCGGGAGTATGTTGGGGTCCAAAAACATTCAGTACTTC.

This clonotype was picked up many times. This rearrangement joins TRBV28 to TRBJ1-4, with D maybe TRBD1 (5 bases). In germline, CDR1 is MDHEN, CDR2 SYDVKM. The germline V and J ends were trimmed by 5 bases and 0 bases, with 16 bases remaining between them. This CDR3 has 17 residues. CDR3 sequence (DNA): TGTGCCAGCAGTCCCCTTTTTTTCAGGGCAACTAATGAAAAACTGTTTTTT. Encoded protein: CASSPLFFRATNEKLFF.

This clonotype showed up many times. The rearrangement links TRBV11-2 to TRBJ2-2, with a weak D call TRBD1 (6 bases). Germline V gene sequence: CDR1 SGHAT, CDR2 FQNNGV. V gave up 1 base and J gave up 3 bases, with 21 bases separating them. The CDR3 spans 19 residues. CDR3 nucleotides: TGTGCCAGCAGCTTAGCGACCCGTTCGCTGGACAGATACACCGGGGAGCTGTTTTTT. This encodes CASSLATRSLDRYTGELFF.

This clonotype was detected many times. V gene TRBV2 combines with J gene TRBJ2-3; maybe TRBD1 (6 bases). CDR1 and CDR2 from the germline V gene are SNHLY and FYNNEI. The CDR3 spans 15 residues. Trimming pared 3 bases from V and 3 bases from J, leaving 13 bases between. Here the CDR3 DNA reads TGTGCCAGCAGTGATAGAACAGGGTGGACAGATACGCAGTATTTT. Encoded protein: CASSDRTGWTDTQYF.

This clonotype was picked up many times. The V call is TRBV7-9, the J call TRBJ1-6; D gene uncertain. The CDR3 covers 16 residues. Germline V CDR1 and CDR2: SEHNR, FQNEAQ (reference sequence). V was pared by 1 base and J by 6 bases, with 13 bases between. CDR3 DNA sequence: TGTGCCAGCAGCTTAGATTTTCGACTCAGTAATTCACCCCTCCACTTT. Protein product: CASSLDFRLSNSPLHF.

This clonotype has at least ten counts. The chain combines TRBV5-1 with TRBJ1-1; tentative D call: TRBD1 (6 bases). Deletions cut 0 bases from V and 3 bases from J, with 12 bases between. The CDR3 consists of 15 residues. CDR1 is SGHRS and CDR2 is YFSETQ in the germline V gene. The CDR3 here is CASSLAAGEHTEAFF. Written as DNA, the CDR3 is TGCGCCAGCAGCTTGGCGGCAGGGGAGCACACTGAAGCTTTCTTT.

This clonotype was observed many times. The chain uses TRBV5-6 and TRBJ1-1; D possibly corresponds to TRBD1 (5 bases). The germline V gene encodes CDR1 SGHDT and CDR2 YYEEEE. CDR3 length: 13 amino acids. V lost 4 bases and J lost 3, with 10 bases in between. DNA for the CDR3: TGTGCCAGCAGCACCGGGGGGGACACTGAAGCTTTCTTT. Residues: CASSTGGDTEAFF.

J is TRBJ1-6 and V is TRBV10-3; D not certain. V gave up 5 bases and J gave up 7 bases, with 9 bases separating them. Germline-derived CDR1 and CDR2 are ENHRY and SYGVKD. This CDR3 spans 13 amino acids. The CDR3 DNA reads as TGTGCCATCAGTCCTGCTATGAATTCACCCCTCCACTTT. Its translation: CAISPAMNSPLHF.

This clonotype was counted ten times or more. This chain connects TRBV28 to TRBJ2-5, with 10 bases aligning to TRBD2. Germline loops: CDR1 MDHEN, CDR2 SYDVKM. The CDR3 is 15 amino acids. Trimming took 5 bases from V and 0 from J; bases not matched to a gene: 3. The CDR3 nucleotides read TGTGCCAGCAGTGGAGCGGGGGGGTACCAAGAGACCCAGTACTTC. The encoded protein is CASSGAGGYQETQYF.

This clonotype was picked up many times. The chain employs TRBV6-1 and TRBJ1-1; a weak D match, TRBD1 (5 bases). CDR1 is MNHNS, CDR2 SASEGT, per germline. This CDR3 region has 14 residues. V lost 4 bases to trimming and J lost 5 bases, with 14 bases between them. This CDR3 reads CASSAGGSWTEAFF. DNA of the CDR3: TGTGCCAGCAGTGCCGGGGGATCGTGGACTGAAGCTTTCTTT.

This clonotype was counted at least ten times. The rearrangement uses TRBV7-3 and TRBJ2-5; no clear D. With 5 bases removed from V and 1 base from J, the gap between germline ends came to 14 bases. This CDR3 spans 15 amino acids. Per the germline V gene, CDR1 is SGHTA and CDR2 is FQGTGA. CDR3 sequence: CASSHLPRFQETQYF. In DNA, the CDR3 is TGTGCCAGCAGCCATTTACCCCGGTTCCAAGAGACCCAGTACTTC. The variable domain in full, completed from reference TRBV7-3 and TRBJ2-5, reads GAGVSQTPSNKVTEKGKYVELRCDPISGHTALYWYRQSLGQGPEFLIYFQGTGAADDSGLPNDRFFAVRPEGSVSTLKIQRTERGDSAVYLCASSHLPRFQETQYFGPGTRLLVL.

This clonotype was observed many times. The rearrangement uses TRBV20-1 and TRBJ2-1, with 9 bases matching TRBD2. After removal of 5 bases from V and 6 bases from J, the junction contained 8 bases not matched to a gene. Germline loops: CDR1 DFQATT, CDR2 SNEGSKA (reference sequence). The CDR3 is 14 amino acids. The CDR3 sequence is CSAGGATSGNEQFF. For the CDR3, the DNA is TGCAGTGCTGGAGGGGCGACTAGCGGCAATGAGCAGTTCTTC.

The chain couples TRBV19 to TRBJ1-4; TRBD1 is a possible D gene (6 bases). From germline, CDR1 is LNHDA and CDR2 SQIVND (reference sequence). This CDR3 has 15 amino acids. Trimming removed 4 bases at V and 0 bases at J, with 9 bases between. DNA of the CDR3: TGTGCCAGTAGTACAGGGGATGCAACTAATGAAAAACTGTTTTTT. Translated: CASSTGDATNEKLFF. Looking up the rest from reference TRBV19 and TRBJ1-4 gives the full variable domain: DGGITQSPKYLFRKEGQNVTLSCEQNLNHDAMYWYRQDPGQGLRLIYYSQIVNDFQKGDIAEGYSVSREKKESFPLTVTSAQKNPTAFYLCASSTGDATNEKLFFGSGTQLSVL.

The CDR3: CASGLVLGGEDTQYF. CDR3 bases: TGTGCTAGTGGTTTGGTACTGGGCGGAGAGGATACGCAGTATTTT. The chain carries TRBV12-5 and TRBJ2-3; no clear D. CDR3 length equals 15 residues. Trimming removed 0 bases from V and 6 bases from J, with 13 bases in between. Germline-derived CDR1 and CDR2 are LGHNT and FRNRAP.

This clonotype was detected only a few times. This chain joins TRBV13 and TRBJ2-3; the match to TRBD1 covers 9 bases. The CDR3 is 14 residues long. After removal of 3 bases from V and 6 bases from J, the junction contained 4 bases not matched to a gene. Germline V CDR1 and CDR2: PRHDT, FYEKMQ (reference sequence). This CDR3 is CASSLDRGNDTQYF. The CDR3 nucleotides read TGTGCCAGCAGCTTGGACAGGGGAAACGATACGCAGTATTTT. The full variable domain, completed using reference TRBV13 and TRBJ2-3, is AAGVIQSPRHLIKEKRETATLKCYPIPRHDTVYWYQQGPGQDPQFLISFYEKMQSDKGSIPDRFSAQQFSDYHSELNMSSLELGDSALYFCASSLDRGNDTQYFGPGTRLTVL.

The CDR3 reads CASSYEQGVNEQFF. CDR3 coding DNA: TGTGCCAGCAGCTATGAACAGGGGGTCAATGAGCAGTTCTTC. The chain combines TRBV5-4 with TRBJ2-1; 8 nucleotides agree with TRBD1. This CDR3 has 14 residues. The V gene end was trimmed by 3 bases and the J gene end by 6 bases; junction bases not matched to a gene: 5. Germline lookup yields CDR1 SGHNT and CDR2 YYREEE (reference sequence).